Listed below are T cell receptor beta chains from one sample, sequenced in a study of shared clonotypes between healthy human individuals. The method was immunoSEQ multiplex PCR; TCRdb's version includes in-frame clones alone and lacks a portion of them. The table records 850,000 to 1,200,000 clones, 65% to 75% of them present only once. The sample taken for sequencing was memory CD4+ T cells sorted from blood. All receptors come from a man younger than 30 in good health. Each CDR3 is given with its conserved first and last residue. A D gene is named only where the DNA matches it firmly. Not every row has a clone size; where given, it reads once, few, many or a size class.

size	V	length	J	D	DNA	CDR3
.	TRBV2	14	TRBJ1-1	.	TGTGCCAGCAGTGAAGCTGGTCGGAACACTGAAGCTTTCTTT	CASSEAGRNTEAFF
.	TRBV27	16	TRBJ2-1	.	TGTGCCAGCAGTCCATCGGGGACATGGGGAGGGGGCGCGCAGTTCTTC	CASSPSGTWGGGAQFF
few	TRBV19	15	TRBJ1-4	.	TGTGCCAGTAGTAACTGGCCCTCAACTAATGAAAAACTGTTTTTT	CASSNWPSTNEKLFF
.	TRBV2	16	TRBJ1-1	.	TGTGCCAGCAGTGAAGGTGCCAGCCGTAGACCCACTGAAGCTTTCTTT	CASSEGASRRPTEAFF
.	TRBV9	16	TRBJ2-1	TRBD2	TGTGCCAGCAGCGTAGCGGGGAGGGCAGGAAACAATGAGCAGTTCTTC	CASSVAGRAGNNEQFF
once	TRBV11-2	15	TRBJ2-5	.	TGTGCCAGCAGCTTTCGGCGCCTAGGGGGAGAGACCCAGTACTTC	CASSFRRLGGETQYF
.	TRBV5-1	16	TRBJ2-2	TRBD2	TGCGCCAGCAGTAGGACTAGCGGGAGGGGGACCGGGGAGCTGTTTTTT	CASSRTSGRGTGELFF
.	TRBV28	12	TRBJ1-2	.	TGTGCCAGCAGGCCCCCCAAGGAAGGCTACACCTTC	CASRPPKEGYTF
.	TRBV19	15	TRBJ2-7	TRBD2	TGTGCCAGTAGTCCATTAGCGGGACTGGCCTACGAGCAGTACTTC	CASSPLAGLAYEQYF
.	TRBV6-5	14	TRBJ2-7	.	TGTGCCAGCAGCGTTAAAGGGGGGACCCACGAGCAGTACTTC	CASSVKGGTHEQYF
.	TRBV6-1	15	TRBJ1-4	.	TGTGCCAGCATTTTAGGACAGCCGAATAATGAAAAACTGTTTTTT	CASILGQPNNEKLFF
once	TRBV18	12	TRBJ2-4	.	TGTGCCAGCTCACCAATGGAAAACATTCAGTACTTC	CASSPMENIQYF
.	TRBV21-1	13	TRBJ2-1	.	TGTGCCAGGTTAAGCGGGGGCTACAATGAGCAGTTCTTC	CARLSGGYNEQFF
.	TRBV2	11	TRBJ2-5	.	TGTGCCAGCAGTAGTCAAGAGACCCAGTACTTC	CASSSQETQYF
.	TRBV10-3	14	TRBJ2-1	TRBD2	TGTGCCTCAATAGCGGGAGCCTCCTACAATGAGCAGTTCTTC	CASIAGASYNEQFF
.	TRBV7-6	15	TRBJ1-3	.	TGTGCCAGCAGCTTAGATGGGGGTTCGGGAAACACCATATATTTT	CASSLDGGSGNTIYF
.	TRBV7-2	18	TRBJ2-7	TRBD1	TGTGCCAGCAGCCCAGATATCCATCGGACAGGGGGCTCCTACGAGCAGTACTTC	CASSPDIHRTGGSYEQYF
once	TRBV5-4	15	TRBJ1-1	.	TGTGCCAGCAGCCTCCCGACCAATACCCACACTGAAGCTTTCTTT	CASSLPTNTHTEAFF
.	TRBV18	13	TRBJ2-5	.	TGTGCCAGCTCACCTCCTTCGAAGGGGACCCAGTACTTC	CASSPPSKGTQYF
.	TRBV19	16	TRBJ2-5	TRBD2	TGTGCCAGTAGTATACTGGGCGGGAGGGCCGGAGAGACCCAGTACTTC	CASSILGGRAGETQYF
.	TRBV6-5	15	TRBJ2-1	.	TGTGCCAGCAGTTACGGGGGGGGGCCCTACAATGAGCAGTTCTTC	CASSYGGGPYNEQFF
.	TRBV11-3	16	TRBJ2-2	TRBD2	TGTGCCAGCAGCTTAGGTGGTAGCGGGAATGCCGGGGAGCTGTTTTTT	CASSLGGSGNAGELFF
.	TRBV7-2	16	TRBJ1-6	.	TGTGCCAGCAGCTTAGAGGGGCTTCTCAATAATTCACCCCTCCACTTT	CASSLEGLLNNSPLHF
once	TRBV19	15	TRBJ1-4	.	TGTGCCAGTAGTCTTACCTTCGTCCAGAATGAAAAACTGTTTTTT	CASSLTFVQNEKLFF
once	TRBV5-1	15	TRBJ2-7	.	TGCGCCAGCAGCTTGTCTACCAGTCAGACCTACGAGCAGTACTTC	CASSLSTSQTYEQYF
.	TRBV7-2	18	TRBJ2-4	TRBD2	TGTGCCAGCAGCCCCGGGACTAGCGGGGGGGCGGCCAAAAACATTCAGTACTTC	CASSPGTSGGAAKNIQYF
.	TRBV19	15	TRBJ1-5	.	TGTGCCAGTAGTATAGACCGGGCTAGCAATCAGCCCCAGCATTTT	CASSIDRASNQPQHF
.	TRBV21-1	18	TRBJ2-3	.	TGTGCCAGCAGCAAAGGGAGGGGACAGACCACTAGCACAGATACGCAGTATTTT	CASSKGRGQTTSTDTQYF
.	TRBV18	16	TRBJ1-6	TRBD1	TGTGCCAGCTCACCAGGGCAGGGGGCGCGGAATTCACCCCTCCACTTT	CASSPGQGARNSPLHF
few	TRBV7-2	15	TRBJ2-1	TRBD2	TGTGCCAGCAGCCAAGGACTAGCGGGAGTGAATGAGCAGTTCTTC	CASSQGLAGVNEQFF
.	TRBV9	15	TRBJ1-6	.	TGTGCCAGCAGCGTAGGGGGCCCCAGGATTTCACCCCTCCACTTT	CASSVGGPRISPLHF
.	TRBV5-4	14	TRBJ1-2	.	TGTGCCAGCAGCCCTGTTTGGAATAGGCTTGGCTACACCTTC	CASSPVWNRLGYTF
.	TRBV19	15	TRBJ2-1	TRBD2	TGTGCCAGTAGTGAAGGCGGGAGGAGGATCAATGAGCAGTTCTTC	CASSEGGRRINEQFF
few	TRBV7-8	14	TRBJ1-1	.	TGTGCCAGCAGCAAACAGACAGGGAACACTGAAGCTTTCTTT	CASSKQTGNTEAFF
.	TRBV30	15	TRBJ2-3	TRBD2	TGTGCCTGGAGTGGGACTAGCGGGAGGGGGGATACGCAGTATTTT	CAWSGTSGRGDTQYF
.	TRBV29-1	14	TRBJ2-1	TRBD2	TGCAGCGTTGCGCCTAGCGGGGGCTACAATGAGCAGTTCTTC	CSVAPSGGYNEQFF
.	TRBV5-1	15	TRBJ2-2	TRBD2	TGCGCCAGCAATAGCGGGGGGGCCGGCACCGGGGAGCTGTTTTTT	CASNSGGAGTGELFF
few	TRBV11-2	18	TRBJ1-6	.	TGTGCCAGCAGACCTGATCCCGATGGGAGCTCCTATAATTCACCCCTCCACTTT	CASRPDPDGSSYNSPLHF
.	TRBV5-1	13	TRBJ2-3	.	TGCGCCAGCAGCGAACAGAGCACAGATACGCAGTATTTT	CASSEQSTDTQYF
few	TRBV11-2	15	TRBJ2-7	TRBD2	TGTGCCAGCAGCTTGCAACCGGGAGGGGGCTACGAGCAGTACTTC	CASSLQPGGGYEQYF
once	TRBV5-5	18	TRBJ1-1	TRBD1	TGTGCCAGCAGCTCGGGACAGCGACAGGGCCAAGTTGGCACTGAAGCTTTCTTT	CASSSGQRQGQVGTEAFF
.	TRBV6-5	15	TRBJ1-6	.	TGTGCCAGCAGTTATAAGGACAGTGGTAATTCACCCCTCCACTTT	CASSYKDSGNSPLHF
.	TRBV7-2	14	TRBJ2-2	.	TGTGCCAGCAGGACCCCAACGAACACCGGGGAGCTGTTTTTT	CASRTPTNTGELFF
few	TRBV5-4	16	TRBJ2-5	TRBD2	TGTGCCAGCAGCAGAAAACTAGCGGGAGCGGAAGAGACCCAGTACTTC	CASSRKLAGAEETQYF
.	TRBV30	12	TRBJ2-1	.	TGTGCCTGGACCCGAGACCCCGGGTGGCGGTTCTTC	CAWTRDPGWRFF
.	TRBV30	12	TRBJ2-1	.	TGTGCCTGGAGTGTTGGGGGAATTGAGCAGTTCTTC	CAWSVGGIEQFF
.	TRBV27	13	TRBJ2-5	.	TGTGCCAGCAGTTCCCAGGGTAGGGGGTTCCAGTACTTC	CASSSQGRGFQYF
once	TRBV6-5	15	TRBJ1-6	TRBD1	TGTGCCAGCAGTTCGGGACAGGGGACGAGTTCACCCCTCCACTTT	CASSSGQGTSSPLHF